This T cell receptor (beta chain) comes out of a study of T cell responses to AZD1222 COVID-19 vaccine. Study-level findings and limits: Vaccine-associated CD4 TCRs spanned spike, dominant at 160-218 and 743-854. Seropositive status at baseline applied to only six AZD1222 recipients.

Remarks on this clone: Its antigen is unknown.

Produced via immunoSEQ multiplex PCR; TCRdb's table is partial and in-frame only. Here the sample spans 95,000 to 150,000 clones, 80% to 90% being singletons. The sample consisted of peripheral blood, taken on day 0 of AZD1222 vaccination. This receptor was identified in an adult in good health.

The CDR3 sequence is CASSPRHRSVNEQFF. The CDR3 bases are TGCGCCAGCAGCCCCCGGCATCGTTCAGTCAATGAGCAGTTCTTC. The chain uses TRBV5-1 and TRBJ2-1; D unresolved. Germline CDR1 is SGHRS and CDR2 is YFSETQ. Trimming cost V 4 bases and J 6 bases, with 17 bases left between them. The CDR3 has 15 residues.